What follows is one T cell receptor (beta chain) and its context. Its specificity is not known. The sample belongs to a study of graft-versus-host responses after intestinal transplantation. Across the whole study: Every recipient had anti-thymocyte globulin induction and approximately three years of tacrolimus plus steroids.

Trimming cost V 6 bases and J 4 bases, with 10 bases left between them. The CDR3 extends over 13 amino acids. Germline V lookup: CDR1 LNHDA, CDR2 SQIVND (reference sequence). Sequenced by immunoSEQ multiplex PCR; TCRdb stores in-frame clones only, minus some. Among roughly 70,000 clones listed, under 90% were seen once. Study-wide points: GvH clones were identified in recipient marrow, with some first appearing in ileum or blood.

V and J are TRBV19 and TRBJ1-5; no firm D call. This clonotype was sampled from a human donor who was the organ donor for an intestinal transplant. The sequencing used unstimulated CD4+ T cells sorted from spleen or lymph node cells, collected before transplant. DNA of the CDR3: TGTGCCAGTAGCAGGACTCCTAATCAGCCCCAGCATTTT. Encoded protein: CASSRTPNQPQHF.